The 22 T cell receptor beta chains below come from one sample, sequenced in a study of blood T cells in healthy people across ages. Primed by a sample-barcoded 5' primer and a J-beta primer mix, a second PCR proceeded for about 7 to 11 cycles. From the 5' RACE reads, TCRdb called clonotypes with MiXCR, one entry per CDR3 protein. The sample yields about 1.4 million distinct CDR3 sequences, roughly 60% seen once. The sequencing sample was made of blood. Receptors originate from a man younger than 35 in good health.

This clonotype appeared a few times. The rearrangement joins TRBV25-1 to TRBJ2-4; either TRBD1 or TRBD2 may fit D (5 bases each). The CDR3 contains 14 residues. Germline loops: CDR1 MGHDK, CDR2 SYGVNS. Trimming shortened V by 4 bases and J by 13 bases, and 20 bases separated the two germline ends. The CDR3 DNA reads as TGTGCCAGCAGTGGTAGAGGAGGTTTCAGGGAGCAGTACTTC. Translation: CASSGRGGFREQYF.

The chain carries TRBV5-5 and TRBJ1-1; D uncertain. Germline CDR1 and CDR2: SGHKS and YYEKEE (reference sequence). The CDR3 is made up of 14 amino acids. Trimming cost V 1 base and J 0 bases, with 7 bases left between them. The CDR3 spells CASSLNTLNTEAFF. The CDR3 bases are TGTGCCAGCAGCTTGAATACCTTGAACACTGAAGCTTTCTTT.

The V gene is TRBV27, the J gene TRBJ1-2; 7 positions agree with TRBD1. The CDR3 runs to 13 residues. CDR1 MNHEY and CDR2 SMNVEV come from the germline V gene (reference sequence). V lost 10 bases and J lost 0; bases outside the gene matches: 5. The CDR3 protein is CATKTGSNYGYTF. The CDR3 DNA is TGTGCCACCAAGACAGGGTCTAACTATGGCTACACCTTC.

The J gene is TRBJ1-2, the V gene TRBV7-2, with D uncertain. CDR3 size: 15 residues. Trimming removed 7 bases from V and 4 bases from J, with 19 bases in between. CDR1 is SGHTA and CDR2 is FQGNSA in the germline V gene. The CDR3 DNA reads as TGTGCCAGCACCTCAAGAGGACTCACAAGCTATGGCTACACCTTC. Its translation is CASTSRGLTSYGYTF.

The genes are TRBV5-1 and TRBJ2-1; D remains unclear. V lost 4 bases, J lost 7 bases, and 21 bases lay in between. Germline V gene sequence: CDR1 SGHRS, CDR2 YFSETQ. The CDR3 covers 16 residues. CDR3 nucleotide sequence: TGCGCCAGCAGCCTCGACTTGCCCCCCCTTGGGAATGAGCAGTTCTTC. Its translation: CASSLDLPPLGNEQFF.

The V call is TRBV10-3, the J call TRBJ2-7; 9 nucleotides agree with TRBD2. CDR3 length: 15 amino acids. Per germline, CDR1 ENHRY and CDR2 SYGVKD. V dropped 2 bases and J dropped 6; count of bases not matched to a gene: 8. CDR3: CAISENSGSHGEQYF. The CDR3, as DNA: TGTGCCATCAGTGAGAATAGCGGGAGTCACGGCGAGCAGTACTTC.

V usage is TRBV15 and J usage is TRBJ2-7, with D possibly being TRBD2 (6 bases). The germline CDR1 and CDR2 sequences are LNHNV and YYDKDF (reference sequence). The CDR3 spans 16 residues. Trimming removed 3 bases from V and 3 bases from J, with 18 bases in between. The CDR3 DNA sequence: TGTGCCACCAGCAGGATGCGAGCTGGGGGGTACTACGAGCAGTACTTC. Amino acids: CATSRMRAGGYYEQYF.

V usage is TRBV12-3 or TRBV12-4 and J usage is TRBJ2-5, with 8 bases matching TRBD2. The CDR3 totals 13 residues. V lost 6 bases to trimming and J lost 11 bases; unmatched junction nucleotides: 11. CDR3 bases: TGTGCCAGCAGACCCAGCGGGGGCGTTGAGCAGTACTTC. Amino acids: CASRPSGGVEQYF.

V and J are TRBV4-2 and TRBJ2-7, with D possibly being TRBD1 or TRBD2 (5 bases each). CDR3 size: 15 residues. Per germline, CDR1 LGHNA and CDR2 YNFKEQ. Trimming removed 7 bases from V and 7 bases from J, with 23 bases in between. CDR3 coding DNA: TGTGCCAGCAACCCCAACGGGGCCGTACAGAGGGAGCAGTACTTC. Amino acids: CASNPNGAVQREQYF.

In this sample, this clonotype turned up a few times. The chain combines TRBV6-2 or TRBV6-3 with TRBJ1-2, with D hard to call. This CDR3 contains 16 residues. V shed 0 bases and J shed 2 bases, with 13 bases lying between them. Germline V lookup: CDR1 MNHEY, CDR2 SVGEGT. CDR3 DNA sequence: TGTGCCAGCAGTTACTCTTCGGCAGAGATAAACTATGGCTACACCTTC. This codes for CASSYSSAEINYGYTF.

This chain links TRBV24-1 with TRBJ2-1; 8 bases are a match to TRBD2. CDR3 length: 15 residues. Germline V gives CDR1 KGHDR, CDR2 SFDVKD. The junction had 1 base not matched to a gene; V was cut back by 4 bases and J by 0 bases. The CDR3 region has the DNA TGTGCCACCAGTGAAGCGGGAGCCTCCTACAATGAGCAGTTCTTC. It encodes CATSEAGASYNEQFF.

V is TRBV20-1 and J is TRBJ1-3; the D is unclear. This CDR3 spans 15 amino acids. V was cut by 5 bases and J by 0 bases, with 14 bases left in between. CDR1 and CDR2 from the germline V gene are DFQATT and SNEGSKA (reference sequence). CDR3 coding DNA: TGCAGTGCTGTACACGGGTCTAGCTCTGGAAACACCATATATTTT. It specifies CSAVHGSSSGNTIYF.

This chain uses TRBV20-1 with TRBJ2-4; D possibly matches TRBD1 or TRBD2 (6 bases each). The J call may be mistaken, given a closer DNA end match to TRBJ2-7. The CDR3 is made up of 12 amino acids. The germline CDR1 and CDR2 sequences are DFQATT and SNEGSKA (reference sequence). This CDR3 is CSARRDNNEQYF. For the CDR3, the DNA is TGCAGTGCTCGGCGGGACAATAACGAGCAGTACTTC.

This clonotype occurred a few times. The CDR3 DNA reads as TGTGCCAGCAGGCTCGGGACTAGCGGGGCGAATGAGCAGTTCTTC. This sequence encodes CASRLGTSGANEQFF. The rearrangement uses TRBV6-5 and TRBJ2-1; TRBD2 matches 13 bases. There are 15 residues in the CDR3. Trimming cost V 6 bases and J 7 bases; bases outside gene matches: 6. CDR1 and CDR2 from the germline V gene are MNHEY and SVGAGI.

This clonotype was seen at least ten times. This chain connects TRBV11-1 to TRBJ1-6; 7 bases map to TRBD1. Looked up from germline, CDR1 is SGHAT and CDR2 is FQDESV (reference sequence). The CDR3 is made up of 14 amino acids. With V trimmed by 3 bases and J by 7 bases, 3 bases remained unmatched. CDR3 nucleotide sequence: TGTGCCAGCAGCTTGACAGGGAACAATTCACCCCTCCACTTT. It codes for CASSLTGNNSPLHF.

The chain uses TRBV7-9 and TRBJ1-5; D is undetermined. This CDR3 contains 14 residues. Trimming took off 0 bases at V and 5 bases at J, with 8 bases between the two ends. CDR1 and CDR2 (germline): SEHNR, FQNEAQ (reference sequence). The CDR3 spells CASSLARGDQPQHF. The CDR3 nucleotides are TGTGCCAGCAGCTTAGCGCGGGGTGATCAGCCCCAGCATTTT.

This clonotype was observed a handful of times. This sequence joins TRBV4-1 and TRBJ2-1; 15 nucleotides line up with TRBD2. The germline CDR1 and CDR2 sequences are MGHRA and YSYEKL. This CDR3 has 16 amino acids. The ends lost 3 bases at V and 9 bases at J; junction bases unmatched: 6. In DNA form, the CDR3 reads TGCGCCAGCAGCCAGTACGGACTAGCGGGGGGGCGTGAGCAGTTCTTC. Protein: CASSQYGLAGGREQFF.

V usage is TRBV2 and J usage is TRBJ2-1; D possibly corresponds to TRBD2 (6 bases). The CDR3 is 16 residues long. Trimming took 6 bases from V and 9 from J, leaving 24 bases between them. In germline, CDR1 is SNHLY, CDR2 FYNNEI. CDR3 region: CASSQVSRLGRGEQFF. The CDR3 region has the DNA TGTGCCAGCAGCCAGGTCTCGCGACTAGGGAGAGGTGAGCAGTTCTTC.

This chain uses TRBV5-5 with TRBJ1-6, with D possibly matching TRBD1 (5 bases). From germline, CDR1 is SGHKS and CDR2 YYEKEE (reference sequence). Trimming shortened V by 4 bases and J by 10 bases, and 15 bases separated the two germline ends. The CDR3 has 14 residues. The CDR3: CASSLPTESSPLHF. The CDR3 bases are TGTGCCAGCAGCCTACCGACAGAATCATCACCCCTCCACTTT. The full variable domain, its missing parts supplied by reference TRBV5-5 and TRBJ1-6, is DAGVTQSPTHLIKTRGQQVTLRCSPISGHKSVSWYQQVLGQGPQFIFQYYEKEERGRGNFPDRFSARQFPNYSSELNVNALLLGDSALYLCASSLPTESSPLHFGNGTRLTVT.

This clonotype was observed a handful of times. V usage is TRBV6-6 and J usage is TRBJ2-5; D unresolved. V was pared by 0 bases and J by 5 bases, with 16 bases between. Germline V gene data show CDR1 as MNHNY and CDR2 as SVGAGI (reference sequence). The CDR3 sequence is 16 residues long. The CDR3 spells CASSYSKVEKWETQYF. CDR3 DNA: TGTGCCAGCAGTTACTCGAAAGTGGAAAAATGGGAGACCCAGTACTTC.

The CDR3 DNA reads TGTGCCAGCAGCGCGGGGGGAAACTCCTACGAGCAGTACTTC. It codes for CASSAGGNSYEQYF. The chain combines TRBV9 with TRBJ2-7; 7 positions agree with TRBD2. From germline, CDR1 is SGDLS and CDR2 YYNGEE. The CDR3 is 14 residues long. J lost 0 bases, V lost 3 bases, and 3 bases had no gene match.

This CDR3 reads CSARQGGDEQFF. The CDR3 DNA is TGCAGTGCTAGACAGGGAGGCGATGAGCAGTTCTTC. The chain employs TRBV20-1 and TRBJ2-1; the D gene is possibly TRBD2 (6 bases). The germline gives CDR1 DFQATT, CDR2 SNEGSKA (reference sequence). The CDR3 runs 12 residues. V was cut by 2 bases and J by 8 bases, with 10 bases left in between.